Reported below is one T cell receptor (beta chain). Its target is not known. cDNA serving as the sequencing template came from extracted, reverse transcribed RNA. Libraries were prepared by immunoSEQ multiplex PCR; TCRdb keeps only in-frame clonotypes and omits some of them. The sample has about 220,000 clones, more than 45% seen once. The ends were cut back, 5 bases at V and 2 bases at J, with 25 bases in the middle. Germline V lookup: CDR1 MGHDK, CDR2 SYGVNS. This CDR3 is 18 amino acids long. Documented treatment: oral pan-JAK inhibitor, 5-10 mg twice daily. This sample was taken from a study of CD8+ T cells in alopecia areata. Study-level background: Severity was scored as percentage of affected scalp area in treated patients.

Study-wide points: Tofacitinib did not eliminate many expanded lesional clones from scalp or blood. Tofacitinib delivered significant drops in scalp clonality and in expanded CD8+ clones among the top 100.

The sample here was CD4+ T cells sorted from blood, taken at week 4, from a patient treated with tofacitinib. The receptor's source is a human donor with alopecia areata. The chain employs TRBV25-1 and TRBJ2-7, with D possibly TRBD2 on 5 matching bases. CDR3 sequence reads: CASSSGTAGYRSTYEQYF. CDR3 nucleotide sequence: TGTGCCAGCAGTTCGGGCACCGCGGGCTACCGGTCCACCTACGAGCAGTACTTC.